This T cell receptor beta chain derives from a study of PD-L1 blockade in urothelial cancer. Background on the study: Male sex and bladder-origin urothelial cancer were recorded for about 85% of the roughly 29 patients. Blood gave a median 141,255 T cells.

The table came from immunoSEQ multiplex PCR; TCRdb's copy has only in-frame clones and leaves some out. The sample includes about 45,000 clones, 70% to 90% of them seen just once. Regarding time point: pretreatment peripheral blood. With regard to this clone: What it binds is unknown.

This CDR3 is built from 15 residues. V dropped 5 bases and J dropped 4 bases, with 18 bases sitting between them. Germline loops: CDR1 SGHVS, CDR2 FQNEAQ. Study outcomes and limitations: Having blood TCR clonality under the median before treatment predicted better survival. More expansion of tumor-associated blood clones, seen at 3 weeks, marked durable-benefit patients.

The clonotype was recovered from a donor aged 40 or over with urothelial cancer. Specimen: PBMCs, collected around atezolizumab (anti-PD-L1) treatment. This sequence joins TRBV7-8 and TRBJ2-7, with no clear D. The CDR3 here is CASSPQASLPYEQYF. The CDR3 DNA reads as TGTGCCAGCAGCCCCCAGGCGAGCCTACCGTACGAGCAGTACTTC.